Here is one T cell receptor beta chain with its context. In the original workflow: Reference gene primers were amplified, and this amplification served to estimate nucleated cell counts. Profiled with immunoSEQ multiplex PCR; TCRdb holds only in-frame clones, not every one. V, J and clone size derive from that table, while D and trimming were established from the DNA sequence. Of some 150,000 clones listed, around 86% are singletons. This entry belongs to a study of blood T cell repertoires in COVID-19. About the study: Sites in the United States, Italy and Spain provided acute and convalescent COVID-19 samples. Nucleic acid was either cDNA or gDNA, and it came from T cells, B-cell-depleted T cells, or PBMCs.

The sequence came from a man between 65 and 85 years old with acute or convalescent COVID-19. The source material was peripheral blood.

CDR3 DNA sequence: TGTGCCAGCAGCCAAGATCCCGGGGGCACAGATACGCAGTATTTT. This translates into CASSQDPGGTDTQYF. The chain recombines TRBV4-2 with TRBJ2-3, with D possibly matching TRBD2 (5 bases). Trimming took off 0 bases at V and 1 base at J, with 8 bases between the two ends. This CDR3 has 15 residues. Germline loops: CDR1 LGHNA, CDR2 YNFKEQ.